This T cell receptor beta chain was obtained from a study of blood T cell repertoires in COVID-19 (dated by TCRdb to 2019 to 2021). Background on the whole study: Collaborator samples came from the United States, Italy and Spain and covered acute and convalescent phases of COVID-19. The material from the prospective study consisted of cDNA or gDNA derived from T cells, B-cell-depleted T cells, or PBMCs. The dataset comprised deeply sampled blood TCRbeta repertoires from subjects exposed to, actively infected with, or recovered from COVID-19. A freely available public database, intended as a resource for researchers studying the immune response to SARS-CoV-2, is where the repertoires were released. Samples were obtained from the ongoing ImmuneRACE study (first 160 participants) and from 1,254 subjects provided by 6 global collaborators. The sample metadata nearly always contained a de-identified subject ID, COVID-19 status, age in years and sex. HLA class I and class II types, where available, came from metadata supplied by the sample provider rather than from assay-based typing.

Enrolling through a virtual design, the prospective study's participants ranged in age from about 18 to 100 years and lived across about two dozen United States geographic areas. Cohort assignment in the prospective study relied on participant-reported clinical history from a screening survey and a study questionnaire. In the prospective study, whole blood, serum and a nasopharyngeal or oropharyngeal swab were collected from each participant by mobile phlebotomists. Over a roughly 2-month period, participants in the prospective study had the option of providing additional blood draws and questionnaires. Blood samples from the prospective study were shipped frozen or at room temperature prior to DNA extraction. TCRbeta CDR3 regions were amplified from genomic DNA using the immunoSEQ Assay, a bias-controlled multiplex PCR. Per the original workflow: Nucleated cell counts per sample were estimated from amplification of reference gene primers within the assay. Sequence reads were collapsed and filtered to measure the absolute abundance of every unique TCRbeta CDR3 rearrangement. For each sample, productive Simpson clonality was calculated as the square root of Simpson's diversity index across productive rearrangements. TCRdb carries this immuneACCESS record with in-frame sequences only. Its versions omit some clonotypes, under half of them owing to an unresolved V gene in the studies checked, with the rest unexplained. D and trimming come from the DNA, and the V and J calls and clone size come from that table. This sample is represented by about 400,000 clones; about 85% of them were singletons. The top ten hold over 1.5% of the sample.

Results and caveats for the whole study, not just this receptor: The quantity of clinical and demographic metadata differed by source and by participant and was supplied without curation.

Including cysteine and phenylalanine, the CDR3 has 15 amino acids. Of the read, only the CDR3 DNA is kept; its 45 bases are in frame from base 1. V is pruned by 4 bases and J by 0 bases, leaving 3 bases of the junction without a gene match. CDR1 is given as SGHRS and CDR2 as YFSETQ, both from the germline V gene. Worth noting for this clone: What this receptor recognizes is not known. Qualities for individual bases were not recorded, and no much larger clone is one base off.

The rearranged segments are TRBV5-1 and TRBJ2-2, and 7 bases in between align with TRBD2. This TCR was sampled from a woman between 18 and 29 years old with acute COVID-19. The sample consisted of PBMCs or T cells enriched from blood (not recorded which). This receptor carries the CDR3 CASSIGLANTGELFF. The nucleotides read TGCGCCAGCAGCATAGGACTAGCGAACACCGGGGAGCTGTTTTTT.